This is a list of T cell receptor beta chains from one sample in a study of shared clonotypes between healthy human individuals. Produced via immunoSEQ multiplex PCR; TCRdb's table is partial and in-frame only. The profile shows nearly 1 million clones, 76% of them singletons. The sample comprised memory CD4+ T cells sorted from blood. The receptors derive from a man between 18 and 29 years old in good health. The CDR3 runs from the conserved cysteine through the conserved F or W. A D gene is named only where the DNA matches it firmly. Where a row states a size, it is once, few, many or the class of an expanded clone; other rows omit it.

>TRBJ2-5|-|TRBD2|TRBV29-1
TGCAGCGTTGTTCCTAGCGGGAGCGGTGAGACCCAGTACTTC
CSVVPSGSGETQYF
>TRBJ2-3|-|TRBD2|TRBV6-4
TGTGCCAGCAGTGCGGGACTAGCGGGCACAGATACGCAGTATTTT
CASSAGLAGTDTQYF
>TRBJ1-4|-|-|TRBV18
TGTGCCAGCTCACCACCAGGGAGGCGCTTTGAAAAACTGTTTTTT
CASSPPGRRFEKLFF
>TRBJ2-2|-|TRBD1|TRBV2
TGTGCCAGCAGTTCAGGGGGCACCGGGGAGCTGTTTTTT
CASSSGGTGELFF
>TRBJ2-5|-|-|TRBV21-1
TGTGCCAGCAGCTTAAAAGGCGGCCAAGAGACCCAGTACTTC
CASSLKGGQETQYF
>TRBJ1-6|-|-|TRBV6-1
TGTGCCAGCAGTGAAAGGGGATTTTTTACCCACTTT
CASSERGFFTHF
>TRBJ1-1|-|-|TRBV30
TGTGCCTGGAGTCAGGGGATGGAAACTGAAGCTTTCTTT
CAWSQGMETEAFF
>TRBJ1-4|-|-|TRBV30
TGTGCCGGGGGGACCGTCGAAAAACTGTTTTTT
CAGGTVEKLFF
>TRBJ1-2|-|TRBD1|TRBV6-6
TGTGCCAGCAGTGCCGCCTCGGGACAGAGGGCGTGGGGCTACACCTTC
CASSAASGQRAWGYTF
>TRBJ2-2|once|TRBD1|TRBV18
TGTGCCAGCTCACCCCAGACAGGGGCGGGCACCGGGGAGCTGTTTTTT
CASSPQTGAGTGELFF
>TRBJ1-2|-|TRBD1|TRBV2
TGTGCCACCGACTTAACAGGGGGCTATGGCTACACCTTC
CATDLTGGYGYTF
>TRBJ2-2|few|-|TRBV5-1
TGCGCCAGCAGCTTGGAGGGCCGGAACACCGGGGAGCTGTTTTTT
CASSLEGRNTGELFF
>TRBJ1-6|-|-|TRBV6-6
TGTGCCAGCAGTTATTCCCAGACCTATAATTCACCCCTCCACTTT
CASSYSQTYNSPLHF
>TRBJ2-3|-|TRBD2|TRBV30
TGTGCCTGGAGTCGGACTAGCGGGAGTGCCGATACGCAGTATTTT
CAWSRTSGSADTQYF
>TRBJ2-3|-|-|TRBV7-2
TGTGCCAGCTCGGGAAACAAATTCACAGATACGCAGTATTTT
CASSGNKFTDTQYF
>TRBJ2-1|-|-|TRBV27
TGTGCCAGCGGGCCAGGCCTCGGGGCTGAGCTCTTC
CASGPGLGAELF
>TRBJ2-5|-|TRBD2|TRBV7-3
TGTGCCAGCAGCCCCCAGGGACGAAGCGGGGGGGAAGAGACCCAGTACTTC
CASSPQGRSGGEETQYF
>TRBJ1-2|-|-|TRBV6-1
TGTGCCAGCGTGGCCGGGACCGTGCCCTATGGCTACACCTTC
CASVAGTVPYGYTF
>TRBJ2-1|-|TRBD1|TRBV18
TGTGCCAGTGGACAGGGCTACTACAATGAGCAGTTCTTC
CASGQGYYNEQFF
>TRBJ2-5|few|-|TRBV7-9
TGTGCCAGCAGCCCACGACTCGCCCCAGAGACCCAGTACTTC
CASSPRLAPETQYF
>TRBJ2-6|-|TRBD1|TRBV30
TGTGCCTGGAGCTTACAGGGGGGTTCCTCTGGGGCCAACGTCCTGACTTTC
CAWSLQGGSSGANVLTF
>TRBJ1-6|-|-|TRBV4-1
TGCGCCAGCAGCCCGCAGGAATACAATTCACCCCTCCACTTT
CASSPQEYNSPLHF
>TRBJ2-1|once|TRBD2|TRBV7-9
TGTGCCAGCAGCTTAGCCCGGACTAGCGGGAGCGATGAGCAGTTCTTC
CASSLARTSGSDEQFF
>TRBJ1-5|-|-|TRBV28
TGTGCCAGCAGACCAGGGAATTGGAGGCAGCCCCAGCATTTT
CASRPGNWRQPQHF
>TRBJ2-1|-|-|TRBV5-1
TGCGCCAGCTCAATGGGCGGGGACAATGAGCAGTTCTTC
CASSMGGDNEQFF
>TRBJ2-5|-|-|TRBV19
TGTGCCAGTAGTGTGTACAGGACCCCCCAAGAGACCCAGTACTTC
CASSVYRTPQETQYF
>TRBJ1-5|-|TRBD1|TRBV28
TGTGCCATCGACAGGGGGCCAGGTCAGCCCCAGCATTTT
CAIDRGPGQPQHF
>TRBJ1-5|-|-|TRBV11-2
TGTGCCAGCAGTCCACTCCGGGACAAGCCGTGGATCAATCAGCCCCAGCATTTT
CASSPLRDKPWINQPQHF
>TRBJ2-1|-|TRBD2|TRBV6-1
TGTGCCAGCGGGACTAGCGGATACAATGAGCAGTTCTTC
CASGTSGYNEQFF
>TRBJ1-1|-|TRBD1|TRBV6-6
TGTGCCAGCAGTCATGACAGGGGGAACACTGAAGCTTTCTTT
CASSHDRGNTEAFF
>TRBJ1-4|-|-|TRBV10-1
TGCGCCAGCAGTCCTGGGGTTAATGAAAAACTGTTTTTT
CASSPGVNEKLFF
>TRBJ1-1|-|-|TRBV30
TGTGCCTGGAGTAACAGCAAAGAAGCTTTCTTT
CAWSNSKEAFF
>TRBJ2-6|-|-|TRBV19
TGTGCCAGTGGAGACGGTTCTGGTGGGGCCAACGTCCTGACTTTC
CASGDGSGGANVLTF
>TRBJ2-1|-|-|TRBV7-3
TGTGCCAGCAGCTCCGGCTCTAGCAATGAGCAGTTCTTC
CASSSGSSNEQFF
>TRBJ1-3|-|-|TRBV5-4
TGTGCCACCGAGCGGGGTGGCACCATATATTTT
CATERGGTIYF
>TRBJ1-1|-|-|TRBV10-3
TGTGCCATCAGTGAAGCAGAACAGGGTAGCACTGAAGCTTTCTTT
CAISEAEQGSTEAFF
>TRBJ1-1|-|-|TRBV5-8
TGTGCCAGCAGCTTGGGACTTAGACCGGGGGCTTTCTTT
CASSLGLRPGAFF